A selection of T cell receptor beta chains follows, all from one sample in a study of blood T cell repertoires in COVID-19. Only in-frame clones appear in the TCRdb table, and some are missing; sequencing was by immunoSEQ multiplex PCR. The sample carries 90,000 to 100,000 clones, roughly 89% recorded once. The sequenced sample was peripheral blood. All receptors derive from an older woman with COVID-19, enrolled during active disease. CDR3s include the opening cysteine and the closing phenylalanine or tryptophan. D genes are given only for firm matches. A clone size is listed for some rows: how often the clone was seen (once, few, many), or a class if it is expanded.

CDR3nt	CDR3aa	v_gene	abundance	d_gene	j_gene
TGTGCCAGTAGTATAGTACGCGGGGGGTCGTACACCGGGGAGCTGTTTTTT	CASSIVRGGSYTGELFF	TRBV19	NA	TRBD2	TRBJ2-2
TGTGCCAGCAGTTTAATAAGCGGTGGAAACACCATATATTTT	CASSLISGGNTIYF	TRBV28	NA	NA	TRBJ1-3
TGCGCCAGCAGCCAACAGGGCCTACCCCTCCACTTT	CASSQQGLPLHF	TRBV4-3	NA	NA	TRBJ1-6
TGTGCCAGCAGTTACTCCAGGGTCGGTTCACCCCTCCACTTT	CASSYSRVGSPLHF	TRBV6-5	NA	NA	TRBJ1-6
TGCGCCAGCAGCTTGAGGCAGGGCTCCTACGAGCAGTACTTC	CASSLRQGSYEQYF	TRBV5-1	NA	NA	TRBJ2-7
TGTGCCAGCAGTTTACGAGGGCCCCCGGAGGCTTTCTTT	CASSLRGPPEAFF	TRBV28	NA	NA	TRBJ1-1
TGTGCCAGCAGGACAGGGACCGCTGAAGCTTTCTTT	CASRTGTAEAFF	TRBV12-3/TRBV12-4	NA	TRBD1	TRBJ1-1
TGTGCCACCAGCAGAGATAAGGCACAGCTCAATCAGCCCCAGCATTTT	CATSRDKAQLNQPQHF	TRBV15	NA	NA	TRBJ1-5
TGCGCCAGCAGCCGGGGACAGCTTTATTCACCCCTCCACTTT	CASSRGQLYSPLHF	TRBV4-1	NA	TRBD1	TRBJ1-6
TGTGCCAGCTCACTAGCCATAGCGAACAATGAGCAGTTCTTC	CASSLAIANNEQFF	TRBV18	NA	NA	TRBJ2-1
TGTGCCAGCAGTTATTCCGGGGGCACCGGGGAGCTGTTTTTT	CASSYSGGTGELFF	TRBV6-2/TRBV6-3	NA	NA	TRBJ2-2
TGTGCCAGCAAAAGGACAGGTTATTCGGGTAACTATGGCTACACCTTC	CASKRTGYSGNYGYTF	TRBV19	NA	TRBD1	TRBJ1-2
TGTGCCAGCTCACCGAGGATAGATACGCAGTATTTT	CASSPRIDTQYF	TRBV18	once	NA	TRBJ2-3
TGTGCTAGCAGCGAGCAGGGACAGGACATGGGGGAGCTGTTTTTT	CASSEQGQDMGELFF	TRBV7-7	NA	TRBD1	TRBJ2-2
TGTGCCATCAGGGGATCCGGGACAGGGGGGACCGGGGAGCTGTTTTTT	CAIRGSGTGGTGELFF	TRBV10-3	NA	TRBD1	TRBJ2-2
TGTGCCAGCAGCCCCCGGTTAGCTCGTAGCACAGATACGCAGTATTTT	CASSPRLARSTDTQYF	TRBV7-7	NA	NA	TRBJ2-3
TGTGCCAGTAGTATTTGGCAGGGATCCATTGGGGAGCTGTTTTTT	CASSIWQGSIGELFF	TRBV19	NA	NA	TRBJ2-2
TGCGCCAGCAGCTTGGACAGAGACTATGGCTACACCTTC	CASSLDRDYGYTF	TRBV5-1	few	NA	TRBJ1-2
TGTGCCAGCAGGGGGAGGCAGGACTCTGGAAACACCATATATTTT	CASRGRQDSGNTIYF	TRBV7-2	NA	NA	TRBJ1-3
TGCGCCAGCAGCCAAGTTTGGGACAACCAAGAGACCCAGTACTTC	CASSQVWDNQETQYF	TRBV4-3	NA	NA	TRBJ2-5
TGTGCCAGCAGTGCCCGTGTTGGGCAGGGCGGCCAGCCCCAGCATTTT	CASSARVGQGGQPQHF	TRBV6-1	few	NA	TRBJ1-5
TGTGCCAGTAGCGGAACGGGACACCCGAGCACAGATACGCAGTATTTT	CASSGTGHPSTDTQYF	TRBV19	few	NA	TRBJ2-3
TGTGCCAGCAGTTTGCGGACTAGCGGTGGCGAGACCCAGTACTTC	CASSLRTSGGETQYF	TRBV27	NA	TRBD2	TRBJ2-5
TGTGCCACCAGCAAAAAAACGACAGGGTTCTCCTACGAGCAGTACTTC	CATSKKTTGFSYEQYF	TRBV15	NA	TRBD1	TRBJ2-7
TGTGCCAGCAGCTTGGATACTGGACAGTCGGGAGGAGCTTTCTTT	CASSLDTGQSGGAFF	TRBV5-4	NA	NA	TRBJ1-1
TGTGCCAGCAGCCAAAACAGGGGGCGCGAAAAACTGTTTTTT	CASSQNRGREKLFF	TRBV11-2	NA	TRBD1	TRBJ1-4
TGCGCCAGCAGCTTATGGGGACAGGGTTGGACCGGGGAGCTGTTTTTT	CASSLWGQGWTGELFF	TRBV5-1	NA	TRBD1	TRBJ2-2
TGTGCCTGGAGCCTCAATCAGCCCCAGCATTTT	CAWSLNQPQHF	TRBV30	NA	NA	TRBJ1-5
TGTGCCAGCAGTCCCGCGGACAGGGTGGGTGAAGCTTTCTTT	CASSPADRVGEAFF	TRBV27	NA	TRBD1	TRBJ1-1
TGTGCCAGCAGCGCCGGGACAGATAGCAATCAGCCCCAGCATTTT	CASSAGTDSNQPQHF	TRBV9	NA	TRBD1	TRBJ1-5
TGCGCCAGCAGCCAAGAGGGGGGAAATTCACCCCTCCACTTT	CASSQEGGNSPLHF	TRBV4-3	once	NA	TRBJ1-6